These T cell receptor beta chains were read from a single sample in a study of post-analysis software for immune sequencing data. MiXCR was run by TCRdb on the PCR reads, yielding one entry per CDR3 protein. The sample has roughly 400,000 distinct CDR3 sequences, approximately 38% seen once; the top ten hold less than 10%. Source material: blood. These receptors were taken from a girl aged 2 to 9 with multiple sclerosis. The CDR3 runs from the conserved cysteine through the conserved F or W. A D gene is named only where the DNA matches it firmly. Clone size is given for some rows only: seen once, a few or many times, or a class if the clone is expanded.

D gene | clone size | J gene | V gene | CDR3 protein | CDR3 DNA
TRBD2 | few | TRBJ2-1 | TRBV6-5 | CASRTPGLASGEQFF | TGTGCCAGCAGGACCCCGGGACTAGCGAGCGGTGAGCAGTTCTTC
- | - | TRBJ2-3 | TRBV7-2 | CASSLVGGARTDTQYF | TGTGCCAGCAGCTTAGTTGGGGGGGCACGCACAGATACGCAGTATTTT
TRBD1 | - | TRBJ1-1 | TRBV20-1 | CSVRDPGQGIGEAFF | TGCAGTGTTAGAGACCCGGGACAGGGGATCGGGGAAGCTTTCTTT
- | few | TRBJ2-3 | TRBV20-1 | CSAYGGRRDTQYF | TGCAGTGCTTATGGGGGGAGGAGAGATACGCAGTATTTT
- | - | TRBJ2-2 | TRBV7-7 | CASSLNQGNRAGELFF | TGTGCCAGCAGCTTAAATCAGGGGAATAGAGCCGGGGAGCTGTTTTTT
TRBD1 | - | TRBJ2-1 | TRBV5-1 | CASSLATGSSYNEQFF | TGCGCCAGCAGCCTTGCGACAGGGAGCTCCTACAATGAGCAGTTCTTC
- | few | TRBJ2-7 | TRBV9 | CASSVGLLSSYEQYF | TGTGCCAGCAGCGTAGGACTACTGAGCTCCTACGAGCAGTACTTC
- | - | TRBJ2-3 | TRBV7-3 | CASSLTSEDTQYF | TGTGCCAGCAGCTTAACGTCAGAAGATACGCAGTATTTT
- | - | TRBJ2-5 | TRBV7-9 | CASSPSLGLGETQYF | TGTGCCAGCAGCCCAAGTCTGGGGTTGGGGGAGACCCAGTACTTC
- | - | TRBJ1-1 | TRBV7-8 | CASSLGGVGTNTEAFF | TGTGCCAGCAGCTTGGGGGGGGTAGGGACGAACACTGAAGCTTTCTTT
- | - | TRBJ2-1 | TRBV7-9 | CASSLKSSHIRNEQFF | TGTGCCAGCAGCCTAAAGTCCTCCCATATTCGCAATGAGCAGTTCTTC
TRBD1 | - | TRBJ2-7 | TRBV2 | CASRLDRGTYEQYF | TGTGCCAGCAGGCTGGACAGGGGGACCTACGAGCAGTACTTC
- | few | TRBJ2-1 | TRBV12-3/TRBV12-4 | CASSSGVLSYNEQFF | TGTGCCAGCAGTTCAGGGGTTTTGTCTTACAATGAGCAGTTCTTC
TRBD2 | few | TRBJ2-1 | TRBV12-3/TRBV12-4 | CASSPRLAGGFF | TGTGCCAGCAGCCCCCGACTAGCGGGAGGGTTCTTC
- | - | TRBJ2-7 | TRBV28 | CASRVGTDPIYEQYF | TGTGCCAGCAGGGTTGGGACGGACCCAATCTACGAGCAGTACTTC
- | - | TRBJ2-1 | TRBV9 | CASSVVKGNHNEQFF | TGTGCCAGCAGCGTAGTTAAGGGGAATCACAATGAGCAGTTCTTC
- | - | TRBJ1-5 | TRBV4-1 | CASSQQGFSNQPQHF | TGCGCCAGCAGCCAACAGGGTTTTAGCAATCAGCCCCAGCATTTT